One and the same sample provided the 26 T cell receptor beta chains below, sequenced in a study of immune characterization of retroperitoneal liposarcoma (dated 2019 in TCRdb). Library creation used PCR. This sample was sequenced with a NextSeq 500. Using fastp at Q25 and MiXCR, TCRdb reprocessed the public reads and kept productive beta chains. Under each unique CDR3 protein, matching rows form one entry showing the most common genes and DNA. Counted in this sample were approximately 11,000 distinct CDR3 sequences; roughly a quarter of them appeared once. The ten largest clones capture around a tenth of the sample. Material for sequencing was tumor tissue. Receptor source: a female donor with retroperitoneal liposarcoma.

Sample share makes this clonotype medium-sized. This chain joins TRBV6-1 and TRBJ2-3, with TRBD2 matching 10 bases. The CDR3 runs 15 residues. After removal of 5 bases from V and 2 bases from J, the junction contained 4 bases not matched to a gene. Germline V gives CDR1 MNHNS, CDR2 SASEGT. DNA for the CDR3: TGTGCCAGCAGTTCAGGACTAGCGGCCACAGATACGCAGTATTTT. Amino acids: CASSSGLAATDTQYF.

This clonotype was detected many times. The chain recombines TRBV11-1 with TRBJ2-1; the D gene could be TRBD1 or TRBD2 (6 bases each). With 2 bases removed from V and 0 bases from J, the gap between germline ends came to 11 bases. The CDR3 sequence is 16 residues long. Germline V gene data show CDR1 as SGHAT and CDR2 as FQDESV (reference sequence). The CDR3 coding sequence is TGTGCCAGCAGCTTAAGGCGGGACAACTCCTACAATGAGCAGTTCTTC. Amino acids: CASSLRRDNSYNEQFF.

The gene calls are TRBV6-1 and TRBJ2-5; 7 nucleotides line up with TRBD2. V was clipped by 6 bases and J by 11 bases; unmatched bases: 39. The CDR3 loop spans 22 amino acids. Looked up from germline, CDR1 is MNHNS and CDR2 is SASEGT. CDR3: CASSPGNTGTIRGRGLYNEQYF. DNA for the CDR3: TGTGCCAGCAGCCCAGGCAATACTGGGACTATTAGGGGAAGGGGTCTCTACAATGAGCAGTACTTC.

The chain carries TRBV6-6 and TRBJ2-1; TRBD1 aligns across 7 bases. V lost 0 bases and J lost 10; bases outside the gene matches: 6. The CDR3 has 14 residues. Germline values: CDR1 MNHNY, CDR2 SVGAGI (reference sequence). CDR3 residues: CASSYSRQGIEQFF. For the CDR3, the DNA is TGTGCCAGCAGTTACTCGAGACAGGGAATAGAGCAGTTCTTC.

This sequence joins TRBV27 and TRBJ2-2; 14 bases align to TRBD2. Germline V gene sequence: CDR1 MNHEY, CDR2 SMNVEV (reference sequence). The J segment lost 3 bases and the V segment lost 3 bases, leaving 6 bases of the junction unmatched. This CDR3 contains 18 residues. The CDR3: CASSFRLAGGQDTGELFF. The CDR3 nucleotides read TGTGCCAGCAGTTTCCGACTAGCGGGGGGGCAGGACACCGGGGAGCTGTTTTTT.

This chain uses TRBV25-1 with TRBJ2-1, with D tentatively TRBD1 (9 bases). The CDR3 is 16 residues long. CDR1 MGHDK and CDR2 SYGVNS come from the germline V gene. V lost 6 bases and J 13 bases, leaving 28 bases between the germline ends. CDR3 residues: CASRVNSGTGQETQFF. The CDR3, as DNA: TGTGCCAGCAGAGTGAATAGCGGGACAGGGCAAGAGACCCAGTTCTTC.

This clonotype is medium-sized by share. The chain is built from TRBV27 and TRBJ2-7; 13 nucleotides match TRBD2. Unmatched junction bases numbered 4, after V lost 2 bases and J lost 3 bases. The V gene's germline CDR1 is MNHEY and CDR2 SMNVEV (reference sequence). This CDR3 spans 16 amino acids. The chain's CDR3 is CASSLRLAGGRYEQYF. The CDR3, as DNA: TGTGCCAGCAGTTTAAGACTAGCGGGAGGTCGCTACGAGCAGTACTTC.

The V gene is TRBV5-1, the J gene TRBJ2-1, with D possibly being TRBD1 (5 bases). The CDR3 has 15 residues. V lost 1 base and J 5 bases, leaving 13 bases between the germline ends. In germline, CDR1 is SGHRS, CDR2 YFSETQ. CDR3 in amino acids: CASSLQGGVNNEQFF. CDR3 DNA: TGCGCCAGCAGCTTGCAGGGTGGGGTGAACAATGAGCAGTTCTTC.

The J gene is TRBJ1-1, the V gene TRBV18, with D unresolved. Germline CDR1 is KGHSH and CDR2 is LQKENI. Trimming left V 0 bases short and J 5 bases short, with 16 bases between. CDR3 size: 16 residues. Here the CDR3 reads CASSPPGTPRGTEAFF. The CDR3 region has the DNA TGTGCCAGCTCACCACCGGGCACACCTCGAGGAACTGAAGCTTTCTTT. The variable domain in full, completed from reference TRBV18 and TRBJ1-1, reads NAGVMQNPRHLVRRRGQEARLRCSPMKGHSHVYWYRQLPEEGLKFMVYLQKENIIDESGMPKERFSAEFPKEGPSILRIQQVVRGDSAAYFCASSPPGTPRGTEAFFGQGTRLTVV.

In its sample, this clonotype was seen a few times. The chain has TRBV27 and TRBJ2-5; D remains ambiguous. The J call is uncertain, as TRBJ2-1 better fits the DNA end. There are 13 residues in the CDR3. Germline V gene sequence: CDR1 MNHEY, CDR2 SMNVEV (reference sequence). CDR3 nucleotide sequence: TGTGCCAGCCGGCCTTCGGTTATTGATGAGCAGTTCTTC. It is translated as CASRPSVIDEQFF.

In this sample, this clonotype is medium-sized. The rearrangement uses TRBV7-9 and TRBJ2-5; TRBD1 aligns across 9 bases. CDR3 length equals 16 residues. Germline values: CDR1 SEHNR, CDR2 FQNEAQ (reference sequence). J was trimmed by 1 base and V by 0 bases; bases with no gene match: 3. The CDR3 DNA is TGTGCCAGCAGCTTAGCCGGGACAGGGCGCCAAGAGACCCAGTACTTC. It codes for CASSLAGTGRQETQYF.

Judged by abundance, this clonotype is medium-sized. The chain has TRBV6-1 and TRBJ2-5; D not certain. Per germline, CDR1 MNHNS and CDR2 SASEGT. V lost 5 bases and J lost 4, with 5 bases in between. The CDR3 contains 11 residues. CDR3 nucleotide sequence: TGTGCCAGCAGTTCCCCAGAGACCCAGTACTTC. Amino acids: CASSSPETQYF.

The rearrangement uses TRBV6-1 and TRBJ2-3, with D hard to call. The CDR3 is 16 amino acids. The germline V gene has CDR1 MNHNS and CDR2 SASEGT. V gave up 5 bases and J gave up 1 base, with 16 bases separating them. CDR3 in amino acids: CASSSVTGGGTDTQYF. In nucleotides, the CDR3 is TGTGCCAGCAGTTCCGTGACGGGTGGAGGCACAGATACGCAGTATTTT.

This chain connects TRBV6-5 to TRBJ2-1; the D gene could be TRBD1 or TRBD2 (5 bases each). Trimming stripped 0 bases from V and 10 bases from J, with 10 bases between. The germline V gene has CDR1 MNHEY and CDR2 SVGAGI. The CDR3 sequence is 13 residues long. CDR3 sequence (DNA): TGTGCCAGCAGTTACTCGCGAGGGACCGAGCAGTTCTTC. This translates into CASSYSRGTEQFF.

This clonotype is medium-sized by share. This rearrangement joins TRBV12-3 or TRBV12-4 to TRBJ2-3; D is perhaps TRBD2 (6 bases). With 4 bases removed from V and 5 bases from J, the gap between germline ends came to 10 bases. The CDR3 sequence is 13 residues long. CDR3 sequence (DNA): TGTGCCAGCAGTTCCGACGGGAGAGATACGCAGTATTTT. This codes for CASSSDGRDTQYF.

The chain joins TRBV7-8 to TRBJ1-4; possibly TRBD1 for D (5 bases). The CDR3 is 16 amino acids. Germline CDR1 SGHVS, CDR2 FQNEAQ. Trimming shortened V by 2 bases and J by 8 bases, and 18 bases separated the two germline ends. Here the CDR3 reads CASSLFQGNWGEKLFF. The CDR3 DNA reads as TGTGCCAGCAGCTTATTTCAGGGAAATTGGGGCGAAAAACTGTTTTTT.

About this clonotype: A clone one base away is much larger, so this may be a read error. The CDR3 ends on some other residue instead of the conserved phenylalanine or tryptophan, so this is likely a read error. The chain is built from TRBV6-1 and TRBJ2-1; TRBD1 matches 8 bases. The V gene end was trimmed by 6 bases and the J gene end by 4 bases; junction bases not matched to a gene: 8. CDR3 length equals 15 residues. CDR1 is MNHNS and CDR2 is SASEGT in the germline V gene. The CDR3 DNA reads TGTGCCAGCAGACATAGACAGGGGAGGTACAATGAGCAGTTCCTC. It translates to CASRHRQGRYNEQFL.

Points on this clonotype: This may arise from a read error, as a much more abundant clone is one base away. CDR3 nucleotides: TGTGCCAGCAGCTTAACCCGGGAAAACATTCAGTTCTTC. Translated: CASSLTRENIQFF. The chain uses TRBV7-8 and TRBJ2-1; the D gene is possibly TRBD2 (5 bases). Germline CDR1 and CDR2: SGHVS and FQNEAQ. Trimming removed 2 bases at V and 13 bases at J, with 15 bases between. This CDR3 spans 13 amino acids.

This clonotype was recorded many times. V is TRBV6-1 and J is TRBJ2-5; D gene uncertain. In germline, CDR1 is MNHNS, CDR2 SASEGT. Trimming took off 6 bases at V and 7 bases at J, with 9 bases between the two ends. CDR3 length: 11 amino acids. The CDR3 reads CASSSPGTQYF. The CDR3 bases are TGTGCCAGCAGCAGTCCGGGGACCCAGTACTTC.

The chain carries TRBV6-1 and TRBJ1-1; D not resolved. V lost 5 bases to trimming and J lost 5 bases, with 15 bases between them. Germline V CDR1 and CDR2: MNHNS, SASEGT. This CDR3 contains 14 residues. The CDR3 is CASSWEDPRTEAFF. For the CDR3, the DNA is TGTGCCAGCAGTTGGGAGGATCCTCGGACTGAAGCTTTCTTT.

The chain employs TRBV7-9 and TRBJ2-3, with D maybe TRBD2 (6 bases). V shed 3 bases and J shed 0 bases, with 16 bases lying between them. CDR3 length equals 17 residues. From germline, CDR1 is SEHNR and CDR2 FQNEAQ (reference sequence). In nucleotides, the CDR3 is TGTGCCAGCAGCTTCCCCTCCGGAGGGGAAAGCACAGATACGCAGTATTTT. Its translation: CASSFPSGGESTDTQYF. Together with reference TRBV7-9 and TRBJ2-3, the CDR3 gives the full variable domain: DTGVSQNPRHKITKRGQNVTFRCDPISEHNRLYWYRQTLGQGPEFLTYFQNEAQLEKSRLLSDRFSAERPKGSFSTLEIQRTEQGDSAMYLCASSFPSGGESTDTQYFGPGTRLTVL.

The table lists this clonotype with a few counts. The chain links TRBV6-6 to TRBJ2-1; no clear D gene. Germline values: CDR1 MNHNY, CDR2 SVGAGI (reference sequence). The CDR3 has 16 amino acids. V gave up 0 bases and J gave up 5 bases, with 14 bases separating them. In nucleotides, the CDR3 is TGTGCCAGCAGTTACTCGAATGGACCTTACCACAATGAGCAGTTCTTC. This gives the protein CASSYSNGPYHNEQFF.

The CDR3 loop is CASSVSSGRANEQYF. The CDR3 nucleotides read TGCGCCAGCAGCGTCTCTAGCGGGAGGGCCAATGAGCAGTACTTC. The V and J genes are TRBV5-1 and TRBJ2-1; 12 bases are shared with TRBD2. The end of the DNA fits TRBJ2-7 better, so the J call may be wrong. CDR3 length: 15 amino acids. Germline values: CDR1 SGHRS, CDR2 YFSETQ.

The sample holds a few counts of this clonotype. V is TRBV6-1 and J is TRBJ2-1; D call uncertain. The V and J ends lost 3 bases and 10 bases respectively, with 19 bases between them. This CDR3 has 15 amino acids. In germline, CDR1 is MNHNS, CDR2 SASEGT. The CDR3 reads CASSETSPLGLEQFF. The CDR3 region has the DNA TGTGCCAGCAGTGAGACGTCCCCTTTGGGTCTCGAGCAGTTCTTC.

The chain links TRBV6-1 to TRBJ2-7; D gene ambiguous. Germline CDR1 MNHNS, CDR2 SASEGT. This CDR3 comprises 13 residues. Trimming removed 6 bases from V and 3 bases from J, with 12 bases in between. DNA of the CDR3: TGTGCCAGCAGGTTGGAGATCAACTACGAGCAGTACTTC. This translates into CASRLEINYEQYF.

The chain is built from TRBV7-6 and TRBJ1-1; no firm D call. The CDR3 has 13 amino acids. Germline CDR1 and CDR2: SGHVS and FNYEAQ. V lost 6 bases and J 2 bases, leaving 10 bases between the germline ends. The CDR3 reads CASSVRFNTEAFF. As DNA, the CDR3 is TGTGCCAGCAGTGTAAGATTCAACACTGAAGCTTTCTTT.